This TCR beta chain was sequenced in a study of T cell changes during pregnancy in multiple sclerosis. Only in-frame clones appear in the TCRdb table, and some are missing; sequencing was by immunoSEQ multiplex PCR. The sample records tens of thousands of clones, roughly nine tenths being singletons. This CDR3 contains 10 residues. CDR1 and CDR2 (germline): SGHTS, YDEGEE. Deletions cut 6 bases from V and 3 bases from J, with 3 bases between. V gene TRBV5-8 combines with J gene TRBJ1-1, with D hard to call. This receptor was taken from a female donor with multiple sclerosis, enrolled in a pregnancy study. The sample consisted of CD8+ T cells from peripheral blood mononuclear cells, taken after pregnancy. CDR3 nucleotides: TGTGCCAGCACGGACACTGAAGCTTTCTTT. Translated: CASTDTEAFF.